The clone carrying this T cell receptor (beta chain) was detected only a few times. The sample belongs to a study of shared clonotypes between healthy human individuals. This table comes from immunoSEQ multiplex PCR, and its TCRdb copy is limited to in-frame clones, with some not included. The sample includes around 2.5 million clones, over 85% of them seen just once. The CDR3 runs 12 residues. Germline assignment: CDR1 MNHNS and CDR2 SASEGT. Deletions cut 6 bases from V and 5 bases from J, with 10 bases between. The authors divided CD4+ cells into CD45RA+ naive and CD45RA-negative memory subsets. Sample: naive CD4+ T cells from PBMCs. Subset defined: CD45RA+ positively selected. The receptor comes from a man between 18 and 29 years old in good health. Some clones in this sample may be carry-over from other donors' samples. The chain has TRBV6-1 and TRBJ1-1, with D unclear. Here the CDR3 DNA reads TGTGCCAGCAGCCGCTTGGGGACTGAAGCTTTCTTT. It codes for CASSRLGTEAFF.